The 8 T cell receptor beta chains below were found in one sample sequenced in a study of OX40 agonist ivuxolimab in advanced cancers. Profiling relied on immunoSEQ multiplex PCR, and the TCRdb table lists in-frame clones only, not all of them. The sample lists approximately 79,000 clones, about 93% occurring once. This specimen consisted of CD4+ or CD8+ T cells sorted from blood, obtained in a trial of the OX40 agonist ivuxolimab. The receptors come from an adult with an advanced solid tumor such as melanoma, head and neck, liver or kidney cancer.

V and J are TRBV7-9 and TRBJ1-4; D is perhaps TRBD1 (5 bases). V lost 1 base to trimming and J lost 6 bases, with 12 bases between them. Germline lookup yields CDR1 SEHNR and CDR2 FQNEAQ (reference sequence). The CDR3 is made up of 15 amino acids. This chain's CDR3 is CASSLGFGADEKLFF. The CDR3 DNA is TGTGCCAGCAGCTTAGGGTTTGGGGCGGATGAAAAACTGTTTTTT.

The chain uses TRBV20-1 and TRBJ2-3; D unresolved. Germline assignment: CDR1 DFQATT and CDR2 SNEGSKA (reference sequence). V was clipped by 0 bases and J by 5 bases, with 0 bases between them. The CDR3 consists of 10 residues. The CDR3 here is CSAREDTQYF. As DNA, the CDR3 is TGCAGTGCTAGAGAAGATACGCAGTATTTT.

The chain carries TRBV5-1 and TRBJ2-1, with D unresolved. Germline CDR1 SGHRS, CDR2 YFSETQ. Trimming pared 0 bases from V and 7 bases from J, leaving 5 bases between. The CDR3 sequence is 12 residues long. In nucleotides, the CDR3 is TGCGCCAGCAGCTTGGGTGGGAATGAGCAGTTCTTC. Its protein is CASSLGGNEQFF.

In this sample, this clone turned up once. Here the CDR3 DNA reads TGCAGCGTTGACGCGGGGTTTAATGAGCAGTTCTTC. Its translation is CSVDAGFNEQFF. This chain links TRBV29-1 with TRBJ2-1, with a possible D match to TRBD2 (6 bases). Germline V gives CDR1 SQVTM, CDR2 ANQGSEA. V dropped 3 bases and J dropped 7 bases, with 10 bases sitting between them. The CDR3 runs to 12 residues.

CDR3 sequence reads: CASSQEVRLAGTTGELFF. CDR3 DNA sequence: TGCGCCAGCAGCCAAGAGGTTCGCCTAGCGGGAACCACCGGGGAGCTGTTTTTT. V and J are TRBV4-3 and TRBJ2-2, with 9 nucleotides matching TRBD2. Germline assignment: CDR1 LGHNA and CDR2 YSLEER. V dropped 0 bases and J dropped 4; count of bases not matched to a gene: 9. This CDR3 has 18 amino acids.

The chain links TRBV14 to TRBJ1-2; D is undetermined. Trimming took off 2 bases at V and 0 bases at J, with 1 base between the two ends. Germline values: CDR1 SGHDN, CDR2 FVKESK. This CDR3 comprises 12 residues. CDR3 sequence (DNA): TGTGCCAGCAGCCAATCTAACTATGGCTACACCTTC. Translation: CASSQSNYGYTF.

This clone was picked up a small number of times. This chain's CDR3 is CASSYWRDLTGELFF. DNA for the CDR3: TGTGCCAGCAGTTACTGGCGGGACCTCACCGGGGAGCTGTTTTTT. The V gene is TRBV6-5, the J gene TRBJ2-2; D might be TRBD2 (6 bases). Per germline, CDR1 MNHEY and CDR2 SVGAGI. This CDR3 has 15 residues. Between the trimmed V and J ends, which lost 1 base and 4 bases, there was a span of 10 bases.

This chain connects TRBV5-6 to TRBJ2-7; possibly TRBD1 for D (6 bases). CDR1 is SGHDT and CDR2 is YYEEEE in the germline V gene. V gave up 4 bases and J gave up 2 bases, with 10 bases separating them. This CDR3 has 13 amino acids. The CDR3 nucleotides are TGTGCCAGCAGCCGACAGGAGCCCTACGAGCAGTACTTC. Protein sequence: CASSRQEPYEQYF. Combining the CDR3 with reference TRBV5-6 and TRBJ2-7 gives the whole variable domain DAGVTQSPTHLIKTRGQQVTLRCSPKSGHDTVSWYQQALGQGPQFIFQYYEEEERQRGNFPDRFSGHQFPNYSSELNVNALLLGDSALYLCASSRQEPYEQYFGPGTRLTVT.